Included here is one T cell receptor beta chain sequence, with context. Its recognized antigen is unknown. Base qualities were left out, and no much larger clone turns up one base away. This sample stems from a study of blood T cell repertoires in COVID-19 (dated by TCRdb to 2020 to 2021). With respect to the entire study: The collaborator samples originated in the United States, Italy and Spain and spanned the acute and convalescent phases of COVID-19. Where HLA class I and class II types were available, the types were taken from metadata supplied by the sample provider, not from assay-based typing. The material from the prospective study consisted of cDNA or gDNA derived from T cells, B-cell-depleted T cells, or PBMCs. The repertoires were made available in a free public database intended to serve as a resource for research on the immune response to SARS-CoV-2. Nearly every sample came with metadata listing a de-identified subject ID, COVID-19 status, age in years and sex. Samples came from the ongoing ImmuneRACE study (first 160 participants) plus 1,254 subjects from 6 global collaborators. Deeply sampled blood TCRbeta repertoires from subjects exposed to, actively infected with, or recovered from COVID-19 were included in the dataset. Summary of the overall study and its limitations: Clinical and demographic metadata were provided uncurated, with the amount varying by source and participant.

The collaborating institutions used their own protocols to collect whole blood in K2EDTA tubes. For TCRbeta analysis, collaborators shipped samples as frozen whole blood, isolated PBMCs, or DNA extracted from either of those sample types. TCRbeta CDR3 regions were amplified from genomic DNA by means of the immunoSEQ Assay, a bias-controlled multiplex PCR. The authors' analysis ran thus. Nucleated cell counts per sample were estimated from amplification of reference gene primers within the assay. Sequence reads were collapsed and filtered to measure the absolute abundance of every unique TCRbeta CDR3 rearrangement. For each sample, productive Simpson clonality was calculated as the square root of Simpson's diversity index across productive rearrangements. TCRdb mirrors the immuneACCESS table, restricted to in-frame sequences. Some clones are absent from its copies; in checked studies, under half trace to an unresolved V gene, and the reason for the others is unknown. V, J and clone size were drawn from that table, and D and trimming were deduced from the DNA. This sample holds about 90,000 clones; 80% to 85% were observed only once. The ten most abundant clones make up 6.3% of the sample.

The receptor was isolated from a man aged 55 to 70 with acute or convalescent COVID-19. Sequencing was carried out using peripheral blood.

For the CDR3, the sequence is CASSLSQQGRQFF. The DNA sequence is TGTGCCAGCAGCTTATCCCAACAGGGAAGGCAGTTCTTC. Rearrangement joined TRBV7-8 to TRBJ2-1, with TRBD1 perhaps the D gene, on 6 matching bases. In the germline V gene, CDR1 corresponds to SGHVS and CDR2 to FQNEAQ. The CDR3 spans 13 residues, from the cysteine through the phenylalanine. Only the CDR3 DNA stays, 39 bases, in frame from base 1. V and J lose 2 bases and 12 bases, and a span of 14 bases separates them.